This is a list of T cell receptor beta chains from one sample in a study of blood T cell repertoires in COVID-19. Sequencing used immunoSEQ multiplex PCR; TCRdb keeps in-frame clones, though not all of them. Of hundreds of thousands of clones listed, about nine tenths are singletons. The sample comprised peripheral blood. The receptors derive from a man in his sixties who had recovered from COVID-19. Each CDR3 is given with its conserved first and last residue.

v_gene,j_gene,CDR3aa
TRBV11-3,TRBJ2-7,CASSAREGGEQYF
TRBV9,TRBJ1-2,CASSVVPSAGGQDGYTF
TRBV28,TRBJ2-7,CASKSWTGVTYEQYF
TRBV28,TRBJ1-2,CASSQGQAYGYTF
TRBV7-6,TRBJ2-1,CASSAAGTSSEQFF
TRBV19,TRBJ2-6,CASSLLEANVLTF
TRBV7-2,TRBJ2-5,CASSFWGGTETQYF
TRBV25-1,TRBJ1-5,CASSDGTGYQPQHF
TRBV10-3,TRBJ2-7,CAIGGTGWYEQYF
TRBV11-2,TRBJ2-2,CASSPRGNLIAQPTGELFF
TRBV2,TRBJ2-7,CASSEWPSSYEQYF
TRBV28,TRBJ1-2,CASRDSPYGYTF
TRBV12-3/TRBV12-4,TRBJ1-4,CASSRDREEKLFF
TRBV23-1,TRBJ2-3,CASSQSWPQSTDTQYF
TRBV2,TRBJ2-7,CATGQEIGEQYF
TRBV5-4,TRBJ1-2,CASSLGLFDGYTF
TRBV6-2/TRBV6-3,TRBJ1-4,CASSVGTATNEKLFF
TRBV6-2/TRBV6-3,TRBJ2-7,CASSYPPGTTYEQYF
TRBV3-1/TRBV3-2,TRBJ1-2,CASSPDRDYGYTF
TRBV24-1,TRBJ1-2,CATSDRDRSPYGYTF
TRBV11-3,TRBJ2-3,CASSLGTSPRTDTQYF
TRBV4-1,TRBJ1-5,CASSTQGRGNQPQHF